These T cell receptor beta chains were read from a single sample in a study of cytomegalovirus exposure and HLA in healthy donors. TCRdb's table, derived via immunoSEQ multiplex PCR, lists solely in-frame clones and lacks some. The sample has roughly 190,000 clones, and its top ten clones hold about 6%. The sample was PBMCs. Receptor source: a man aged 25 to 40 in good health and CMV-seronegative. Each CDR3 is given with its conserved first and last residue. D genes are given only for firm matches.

TGTGCCAGCTCCTGGGGGTGGACAGGGGAGTATGGCTACACCTTC CASSWGWTGEYGYTF TRBV28 15 TRBD1 TRBJ1-2
TGTGCCTGGACAGGGGTGCCTAACTATGGCTACACCTTC CAWTGVPNYGYTF TRBV30 13 NA TRBJ1-2
TGTGCCTGGACCATAGGGACGGGGGGATATGGCTACACCTTC CAWTIGTGGYGYTF TRBV30 14 NA TRBJ1-2
TGTGCCAGCAGCTTAGGACTGGGAGCAACTAACTATGGCTACACCTTC CASSLGLGATNYGYTF TRBV7-9 16 NA TRBJ1-2
TGTGCCAGCAGCTTAGTGACAGGGTCGAATCAGCCCCAGCATTTT CASSLVTGSNQPQHF TRBV7-2 15 TRBD1 TRBJ1-5
TGTGCCAGCAGTTTATCGTCCACTAGCAGGGACGAGCAGTACTTC CASSLSSTSRDEQYF TRBV27 15 NA TRBJ2-7
TGTGCCACCAGCAGTGATCCAACCGGGGCCTACAATGAGCAGTTCTTC CATSSDPTGAYNEQFF TRBV15 16 NA TRBJ2-1
TGTGCCAGCAGCAAGCGGGAGGCAGTACCTGAGCAGTACTTC CASSKREAVPEQYF TRBV7-8 14 TRBD2 TRBJ2-7
TGCGCCAGCAGCCAAGTACAGGAAAAACTGTTTTTT CASSQVQEKLFF TRBV4-3 12 NA TRBJ1-4
TGTGCCACCAGCAGAGATCTTGGGCCTTATGAAAAACTGTTTTTT CATSRDLGPYEKLFF TRBV15 15 NA TRBJ1-4
TGTGCCAGCAGCTGGCTAGGGGGCGCGGGCACCGGGGAGCTGTTTTTT CASSWLGGAGTGELFF TRBV11-2 16 TRBD1 TRBJ2-2
TGCGCCAGCAGTTCAGCGGGGGTCAACTACAATGAGCAGTTCTTC CASSSAGVNYNEQFF TRBV4-3 15 TRBD2 TRBJ2-1
TGTGCCAGCAGCTTAGCTAGCGGGAGGGGAACAGATACGCAGTATTTT CASSLASGRGTDTQYF TRBV11-2 16 TRBD2 TRBJ2-3
TGTGCCAGCATGGGGGACAGGGGCAGCAATCAGCCCCAGCATTTT CASMGDRGSNQPQHF TRBV2 15 TRBD1 TRBJ1-5
TGTGCCAGCAGCTTAGAAGCCGGGCTAGCGGGAGTCGAGCAGTACTTC CASSLEAGLAGVEQYF TRBV13 16 TRBD2 TRBJ2-7
TGTGCCATCAGTGAGTCGAGGGTCCCGAACACTGAAGCTTTCTTT CAISESRVPNTEAFF TRBV10-3 15 NA TRBJ1-1
TGTGCCAGCAGCTTAGAGTCGGGGAGGGGCGGGGATGAGCAGTTCTTC CASSLESGRGGDEQFF TRBV13 16 TRBD2 TRBJ2-1
TGTGCCAGCAGAAAACTAGCGGGAGATGGTACGCAGTATTTT CASRKLAGDGTQYF TRBV6-1 14 TRBD2 TRBJ2-3
TGTGCCAGCAGCTCACCCGGGACTAGCGGCAAAGAGACCCAGTACTTC CASSSPGTSGKETQYF TRBV11-3 16 TRBD2 TRBJ2-5
TGTGCCAGCAGTAGACATCTCAATCAGCCCCAGCATTTT CASSRHLNQPQHF TRBV2 13 NA TRBJ1-5
TGTGCCAGCAGTTTTCGGACTAGAAGTCTCGAGCAGTACTTC CASSFRTRSLEQYF TRBV28 14 TRBD2 TRBJ2-7
TGCGCCAGCAGCTTGGGTTCCGGGGGGGATGAGCAGTTCTTC CASSLGSGGDEQFF TRBV5-1 14 TRBD2 TRBJ2-1
TGTGCCAGCAGTGTACAGTCCTCGCAAGAGACCCAGTACTTC CASSVQSSQETQYF TRBV6-5 14 NA TRBJ2-5
TGCGCCAGCAGCTTCTCTTCTGGGGCCAACGTCCTGACTTTC CASSFSSGANVLTF TRBV5-1 14 NA TRBJ2-6
TGTGCCAGCAGTGAATGGACCCGAGGGAGGTACAGCTACACCTTC CASSEWTRGRYSYTF TRBV2 15 NA TRBJ1-2
TGTGCCTGGACAGGCCCTATCGGACCCCAGCATTTT CAWTGPIGPQHF TRBV30 12 NA TRBJ1-5